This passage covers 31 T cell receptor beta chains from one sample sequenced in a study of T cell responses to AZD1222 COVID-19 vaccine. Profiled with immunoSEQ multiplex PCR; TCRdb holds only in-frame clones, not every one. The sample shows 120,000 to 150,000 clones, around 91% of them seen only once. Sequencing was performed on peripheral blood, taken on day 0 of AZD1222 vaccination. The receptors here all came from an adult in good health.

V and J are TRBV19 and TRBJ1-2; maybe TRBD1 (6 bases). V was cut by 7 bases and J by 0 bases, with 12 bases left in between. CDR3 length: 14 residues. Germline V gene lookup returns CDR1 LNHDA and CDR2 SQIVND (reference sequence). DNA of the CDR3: TGTGCCAGTAAGAATACAGGGACTAACTATGGCTACACCTTC. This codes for CASKNTGTNYGYTF.

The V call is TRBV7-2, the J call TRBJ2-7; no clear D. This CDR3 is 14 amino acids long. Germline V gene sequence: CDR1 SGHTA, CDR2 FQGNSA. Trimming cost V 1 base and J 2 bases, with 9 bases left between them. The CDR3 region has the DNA TGTGCCAGCAGCTTAGACGCGGTCCCCTACGAGCAGTACTTC. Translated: CASSLDAVPYEQYF.

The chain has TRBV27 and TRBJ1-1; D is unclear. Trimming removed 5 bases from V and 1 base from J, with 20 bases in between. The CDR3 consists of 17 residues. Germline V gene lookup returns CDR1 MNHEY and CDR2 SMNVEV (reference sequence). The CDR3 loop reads CASSRRGSQEKNTEAFF. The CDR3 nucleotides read TGTGCCAGCAGTCGTCGGGGTAGCCAGGAGAAGAACACTGAAGCTTTCTTT.

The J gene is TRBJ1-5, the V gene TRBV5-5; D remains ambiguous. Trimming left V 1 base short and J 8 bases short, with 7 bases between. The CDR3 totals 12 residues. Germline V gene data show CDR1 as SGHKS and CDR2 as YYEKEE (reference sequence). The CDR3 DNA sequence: TGTGCCAGCAGCTTGAGAGGTGAGCCCCAGCATTTT. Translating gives CASSLRGEPQHF.

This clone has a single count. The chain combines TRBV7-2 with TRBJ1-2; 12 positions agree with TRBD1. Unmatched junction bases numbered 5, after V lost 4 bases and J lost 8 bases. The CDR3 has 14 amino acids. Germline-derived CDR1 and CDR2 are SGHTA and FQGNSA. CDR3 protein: CASSSSGTGGGYTF. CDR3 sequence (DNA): TGTGCCAGCAGCTCCTCCGGGACAGGGGGCGGCTACACCTTC. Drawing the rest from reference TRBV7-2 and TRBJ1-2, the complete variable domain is GAGVSQSPSNKVTEKGKDVELRCDPISGHTALYWYRQSLGQGLEFLIYFQGNSAPDKSGLPSDRFSAERTGGSVSTLTIQRTQQEDSAVYLCASSSSGTGGGYTFGSGTRLTVV.

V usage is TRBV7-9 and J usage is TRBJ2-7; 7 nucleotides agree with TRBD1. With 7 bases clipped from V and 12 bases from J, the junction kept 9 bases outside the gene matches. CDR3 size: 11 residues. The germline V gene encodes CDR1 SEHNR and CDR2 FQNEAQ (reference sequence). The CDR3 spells CASTLGGPWYF. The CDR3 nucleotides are TGTGCCAGCACTCTAGGGGGCCCTTGGTACTTC.

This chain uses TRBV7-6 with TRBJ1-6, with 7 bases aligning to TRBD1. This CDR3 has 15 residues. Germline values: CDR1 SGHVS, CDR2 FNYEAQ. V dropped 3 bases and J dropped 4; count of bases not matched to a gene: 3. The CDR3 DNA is TGTGCCAGCAGCTTTGCAGGGGGGTATAATTCACCCCTCCACTTT. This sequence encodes CASSFAGGYNSPLHF.

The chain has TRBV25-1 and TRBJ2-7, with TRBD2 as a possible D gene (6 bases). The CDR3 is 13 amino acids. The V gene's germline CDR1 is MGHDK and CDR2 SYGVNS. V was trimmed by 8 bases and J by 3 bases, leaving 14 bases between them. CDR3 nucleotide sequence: TGTGCCAGCGCGACTAGAGGCCGCTACGAGCAGTACTTC. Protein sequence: CASATRGRYEQYF.

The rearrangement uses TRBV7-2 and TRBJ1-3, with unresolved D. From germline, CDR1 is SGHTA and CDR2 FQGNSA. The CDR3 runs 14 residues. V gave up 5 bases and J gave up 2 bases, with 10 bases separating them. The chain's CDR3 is CASSRNGPGNTIYF. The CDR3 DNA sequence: TGTGCCAGCAGCCGCAACGGACCTGGAAACACCATATATTTT.

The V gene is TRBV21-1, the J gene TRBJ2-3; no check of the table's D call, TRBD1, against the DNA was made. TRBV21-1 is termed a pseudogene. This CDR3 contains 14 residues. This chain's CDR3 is CARETGGEADTQYF. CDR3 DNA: TGTGCCAGGGAGACAGGGGGCGAAGCAGATACGCAGTATTTT.

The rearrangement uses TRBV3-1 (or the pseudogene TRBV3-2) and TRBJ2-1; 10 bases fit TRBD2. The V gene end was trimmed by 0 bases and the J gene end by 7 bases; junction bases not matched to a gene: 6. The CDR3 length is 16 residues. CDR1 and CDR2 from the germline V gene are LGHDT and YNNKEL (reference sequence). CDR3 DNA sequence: TGTGCCAGCAGCCAAGACGCACTAGCGGGATGGAATGAGCAGTTCTTC. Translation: CASSQDALAGWNEQFF.

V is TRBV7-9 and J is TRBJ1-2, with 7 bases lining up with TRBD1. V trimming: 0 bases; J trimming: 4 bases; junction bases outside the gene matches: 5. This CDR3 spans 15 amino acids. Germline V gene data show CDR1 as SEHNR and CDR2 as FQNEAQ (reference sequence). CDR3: CASSLAQTGLYGYTF. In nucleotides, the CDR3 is TGTGCCAGCAGCTTAGCCCAGACAGGGCTCTATGGCTACACCTTC. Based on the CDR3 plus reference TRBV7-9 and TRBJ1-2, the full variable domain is DTGVSQNPRHKITKRGQNVTFRCDPISEHNRLYWYRQTLGQGPEFLTYFQNEAQLEKSRLLSDRFSAERPKGSFSTLEIQRTEQGDSAMYLCASSLAQTGLYGYTFGSGTRLTVV.

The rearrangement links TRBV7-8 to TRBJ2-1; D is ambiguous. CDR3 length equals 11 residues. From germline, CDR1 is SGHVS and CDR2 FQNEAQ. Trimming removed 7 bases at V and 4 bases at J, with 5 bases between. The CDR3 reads CASIAYNEQFF. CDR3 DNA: TGTGCCAGCATCGCATACAATGAGCAGTTCTTC.

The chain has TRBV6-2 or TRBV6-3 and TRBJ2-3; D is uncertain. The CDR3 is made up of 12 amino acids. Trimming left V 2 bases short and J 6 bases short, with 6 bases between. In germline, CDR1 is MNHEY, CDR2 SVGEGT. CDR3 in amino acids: CASSYRRDTQYF. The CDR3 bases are TGTGCCAGCAGTTACCGTCGGGATACGCAGTATTTT.

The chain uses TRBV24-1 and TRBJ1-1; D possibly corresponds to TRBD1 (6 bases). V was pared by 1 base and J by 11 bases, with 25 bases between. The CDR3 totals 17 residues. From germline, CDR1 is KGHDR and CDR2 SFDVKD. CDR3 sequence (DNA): TGTGCCACCAGTGATTTCCCTGGACAGTTGATCTTCGGGGAGGCTTTCTTT. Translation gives CATSDFPGQLIFGEAFF.

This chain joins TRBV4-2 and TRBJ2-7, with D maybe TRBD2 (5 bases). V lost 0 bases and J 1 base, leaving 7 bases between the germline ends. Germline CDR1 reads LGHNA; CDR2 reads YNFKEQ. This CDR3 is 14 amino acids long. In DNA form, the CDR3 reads TGTGCCAGCAGCCAAGATCGGGATTCCTACGAGCAGTACTTC. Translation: CASSQDRDSYEQYF.

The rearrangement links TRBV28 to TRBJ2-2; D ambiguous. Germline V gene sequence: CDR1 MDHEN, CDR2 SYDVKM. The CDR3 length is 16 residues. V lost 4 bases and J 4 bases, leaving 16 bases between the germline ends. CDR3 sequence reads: CASSSTSKGSTGELFF. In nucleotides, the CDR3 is TGTGCCAGCAGTTCCACATCCAAGGGTAGCACCGGGGAGCTGTTTTTT.

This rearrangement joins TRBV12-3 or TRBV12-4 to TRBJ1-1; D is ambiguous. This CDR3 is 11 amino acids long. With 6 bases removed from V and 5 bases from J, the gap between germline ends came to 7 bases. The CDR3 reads CASRRGTEAFF. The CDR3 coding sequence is TGTGCCAGCAGGAGAGGGACTGAAGCTTTCTTT.

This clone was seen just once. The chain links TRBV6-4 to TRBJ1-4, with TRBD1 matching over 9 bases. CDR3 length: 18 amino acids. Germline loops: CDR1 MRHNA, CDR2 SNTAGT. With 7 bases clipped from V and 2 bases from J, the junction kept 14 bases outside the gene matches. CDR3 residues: CASKGGQGDSMTNEKLFF. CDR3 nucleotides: TGTGCCAGCAAGGGGGGACAGGGAGATTCAATGACTAATGAAAAACTGTTTTTT.

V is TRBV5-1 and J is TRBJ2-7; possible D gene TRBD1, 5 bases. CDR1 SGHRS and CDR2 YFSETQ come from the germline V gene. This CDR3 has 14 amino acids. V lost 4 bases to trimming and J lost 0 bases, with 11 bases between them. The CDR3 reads CASSRDRNSYEQYF. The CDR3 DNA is TGCGCCAGCAGCCGCGACAGAAACTCCTACGAGCAGTACTTC.

The CDR3 nucleotides are TGTGCCAGCACGGTAGGGGATTGGGGCTACACCTTC. This encodes CASTVGDWGYTF. The chain links TRBV28 to TRBJ1-2, with D tentatively TRBD1 (5 bases). The CDR3 runs 12 residues. Trimming shortened V by 7 bases and J by 8 bases, and 14 bases separated the two germline ends. Germline CDR1 and CDR2: MDHEN and SYDVKM.

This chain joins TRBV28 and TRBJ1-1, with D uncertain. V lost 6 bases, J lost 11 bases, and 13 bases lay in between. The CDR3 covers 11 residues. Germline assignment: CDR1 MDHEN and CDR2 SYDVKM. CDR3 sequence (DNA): TGTGCCAGCAGAGAAAATGAGGGCGCTTTCTTT. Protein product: CASRENEGAFF.

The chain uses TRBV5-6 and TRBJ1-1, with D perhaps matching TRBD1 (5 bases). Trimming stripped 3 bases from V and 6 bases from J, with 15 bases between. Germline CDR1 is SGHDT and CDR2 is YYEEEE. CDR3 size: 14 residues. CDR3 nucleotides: TGTGCCAGCAGCTCGGTTCCCGGGACTCCTGAAGCTTTCTTT. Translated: CASSSVPGTPEAFF.

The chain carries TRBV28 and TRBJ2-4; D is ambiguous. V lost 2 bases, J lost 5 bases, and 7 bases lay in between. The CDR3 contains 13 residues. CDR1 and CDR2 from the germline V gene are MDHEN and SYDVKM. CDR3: CASSLGRQNIQYF. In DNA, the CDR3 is TGTGCCAGCAGTTTAGGCAGGCAAAACATTCAGTACTTC.

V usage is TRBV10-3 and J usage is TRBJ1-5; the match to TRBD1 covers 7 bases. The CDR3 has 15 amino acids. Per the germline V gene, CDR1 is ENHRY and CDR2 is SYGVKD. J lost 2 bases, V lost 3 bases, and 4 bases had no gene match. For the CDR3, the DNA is TGTGCCATCAGTGATGACAGGGTCGGCAATCAGCCCCAGCATTTT. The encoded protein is CAISDDRVGNQPQHF.

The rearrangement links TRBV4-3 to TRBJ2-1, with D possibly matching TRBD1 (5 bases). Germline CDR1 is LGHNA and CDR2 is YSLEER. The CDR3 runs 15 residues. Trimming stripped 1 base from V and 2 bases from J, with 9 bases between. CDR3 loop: CASSQADTPYNEQFF. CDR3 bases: TGCGCCAGCAGCCAAGCGGACACCCCCTACAATGAGCAGTTCTTC.

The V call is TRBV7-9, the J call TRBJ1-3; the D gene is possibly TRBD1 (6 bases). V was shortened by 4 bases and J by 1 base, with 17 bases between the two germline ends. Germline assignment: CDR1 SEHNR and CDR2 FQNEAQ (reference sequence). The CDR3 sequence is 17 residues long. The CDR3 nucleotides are TGTGCCAGCAGCTCATTGCGGTCGGGGGCGTCTGGAAACACCATATATTTT. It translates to CASSSLRSGASGNTIYF. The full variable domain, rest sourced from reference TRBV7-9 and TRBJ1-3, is DTGVSQNPRHKITKRGQNVTFRCDPISEHNRLYWYRQTLGQGPEFLTYFQNEAQLEKSRLLSDRFSAERPKGSFSTLEIQRTEQGDSAMYLCASSSLRSGASGNTIYFGEGSWLTVV.

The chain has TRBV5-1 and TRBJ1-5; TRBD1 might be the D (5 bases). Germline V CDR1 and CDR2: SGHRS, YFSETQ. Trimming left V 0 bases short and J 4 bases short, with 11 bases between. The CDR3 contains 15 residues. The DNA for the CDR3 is TGCGCCAGCAGCTTGGGGGACGGAGCGAATCAGCCCCAGCATTTT. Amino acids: CASSLGDGANQPQHF.

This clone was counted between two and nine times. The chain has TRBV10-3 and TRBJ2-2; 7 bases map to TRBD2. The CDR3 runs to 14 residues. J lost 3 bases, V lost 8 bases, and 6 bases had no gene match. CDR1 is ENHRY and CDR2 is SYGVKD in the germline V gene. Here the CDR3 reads CAIGGRTDTGELFF. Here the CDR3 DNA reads TGTGCCATCGGCGGGAGAACGGACACCGGGGAGCTGTTTTTT.

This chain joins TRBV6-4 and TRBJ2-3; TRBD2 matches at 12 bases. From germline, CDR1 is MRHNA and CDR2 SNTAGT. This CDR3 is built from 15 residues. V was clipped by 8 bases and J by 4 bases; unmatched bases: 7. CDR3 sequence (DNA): TGTGCCAGCGCGAAGACTAGCGGGAGTGCAGATACGCAGTATTTT. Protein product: CASAKTSGSADTQYF.

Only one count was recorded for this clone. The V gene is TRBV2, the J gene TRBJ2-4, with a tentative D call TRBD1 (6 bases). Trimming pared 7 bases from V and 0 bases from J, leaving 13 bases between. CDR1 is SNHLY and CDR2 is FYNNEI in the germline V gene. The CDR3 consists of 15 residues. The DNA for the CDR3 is TGTGCCAGCAATGGACAGAATCTAGCCAAAAACATTCAGTACTTC. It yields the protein CASNGQNLAKNIQYF.